This entry lists 16 T cell receptor beta chains sequenced from one sample in a study of post-analysis software for immune sequencing data. Study-wide points: Included in a set of roughly five TRBV segments more frequent in patients than controls were TRBV5-6, TRBV5-1 and TRBV20-1.

For these TCRs, the target antigens are not known. The authors incorporated unique molecular identifiers into the TCR beta cDNA libraries. One entry per CDR3 protein results from TCRdb running MiXCR on the PCR reads. The sample shows more than 350,000 distinct CDR3 sequences, approximately 37% of them seen only once. Sequenced material: blood. These receptors came from a girl aged 2 to 9 with multiple sclerosis.

This chain uses TRBV20-1 with TRBJ2-1; 7 bases are shared with TRBD2. Germline values: CDR1 DFQATT, CDR2 SNEGSKA (reference sequence). CDR3 length: 15 residues. The J segment lost 8 bases and the V segment lost 5 bases, leaving 15 bases of the junction unmatched. CDR3 loop: CSAANPRGTGDEQFF. As DNA, the CDR3 is TGCAGTGCTGCTAACCCGCGGGGGACCGGGGATGAGCAGTTCTTC.

The chain has TRBV6-5 and TRBJ2-1, with 7 positions matching TRBD2. In germline, CDR1 is MNHEY, CDR2 SVGAGI. The CDR3 extends over 15 amino acids. The trim removed 3 bases at V and 5 bases at J, leaving 7 bases unmatched. CDR3 sequence: CASSYMRGSHNEQFF. CDR3 DNA sequence: TGTGCCAGCAGTTATATGCGGGGGTCGCACAATGAGCAGTTCTTC.

The rearrangement uses TRBV12-3 or TRBV12-4 and TRBJ2-7, with D tentatively TRBD1 or TRBD2 (5 bases each). Trimming pared 0 bases from V and 7 bases from J, leaving 16 bases between. This CDR3 contains 15 residues. In DNA, the CDR3 is TGTGCCAGCAGTTTAGCGTGGGGACCTCTCGGGGAGCAGTACTTC. This codes for CASSLAWGPLGEQYF.

CDR3 in DNA: TGTGCCAGCAGCTTAGAGGCGGGCACCCAAGAGACCCAGTACTTC. It specifies CASSLEAGTQETQYF. The chain employs TRBV11-2 and TRBJ2-5; D is perhaps TRBD2 (5 bases). The germline CDR1 and CDR2 sequences are SGHAT and FQNNGV. The CDR3 has 15 amino acids. V lost 0 bases and J 1 base, leaving 9 bases between the germline ends. The full variable domain, its missing parts supplied by reference TRBV11-2 and TRBJ2-5, is EAGVAQSPRYKIIEKRQSVAFWCNPISGHATLYWYQQILGQGPKLLIQFQNNGVVDDSQLPKDRFSAERLKGVDSTLKIQPAKLEDSAVYLCASSLEAGTQETQYFGPGTRLLVL.

In this sample, this clonotype turned up a few times. V usage is TRBV20-1 and J usage is TRBJ2-1; TRBD2 matches 8 bases. J gave up 5 bases and V 4 bases, and 13 bases lay outside the gene matches. The germline V gene encodes CDR1 DFQATT and CDR2 SNEGSKA (reference sequence). The CDR3 extends over 16 amino acids. This CDR3 is CSATGRPGGPDNEQFF. The CDR3 DNA follows: TGCAGTGCTACAGGGCGGCCGGGAGGGCCGGACAATGAGCAGTTCTTC.

The rearrangement joins TRBV7-3 to TRBJ2-5; TRBD1 aligns across 7 bases. V was clipped by 3 bases and J by 2 bases; unmatched bases: 6. The germline gives CDR1 SGHTA, CDR2 FQGTGA. The length of the CDR3 is 15 residues. Written as DNA, the CDR3 is TGTGCCAGCAGCTTGACCGGGACAGCACAAGAGACCCAGTACTTC. This sequence encodes CASSLTGTAQETQYF.

The chain links TRBV4-1 to TRBJ1-6; D not resolved. CDR3 size: 13 residues. With 2 bases removed from V and 8 bases from J, the gap between germline ends came to 7 bases. Looked up from germline, CDR1 is MGHRA and CDR2 is YSYEKL. This CDR3 is CASSQRPDSPLHF. The CDR3 nucleotides are TGCGCCAGCAGCCAAAGGCCGGATTCACCCCTCCACTTT.

This clonotype was counted once. This chain connects TRBV5-1 to TRBJ2-7; a possible D gene is TRBD1 (6 bases). From germline, CDR1 is SGHRS and CDR2 YFSETQ. The CDR3 runs to 14 residues. Trimming took off 2 bases at V and 0 bases at J, with 9 bases between the two ends. CDR3 region: CASSFGDISYEQYF. CDR3 DNA: TGCGCCAGCAGCTTTGGGGACATCTCCTACGAGCAGTACTTC.

The J gene is TRBJ1-6, the V gene TRBV2, with 9 bases aligning to TRBD1. The CDR3 runs to 14 residues. Germline V gene sequence: CDR1 SNHLY, CDR2 FYNNEI. V gave up 4 bases and J gave up 10 bases; unmatched junction bases: 5. The CDR3 DNA sequence: TGTGCCAGCAGTGGGGACAGGGTAGGATCACCCCTCCACTTT. It yields the protein CASSGDRVGSPLHF.

The chain is built from TRBV12-3 or TRBV12-4 and TRBJ2-1; the D gene is possibly TRBD2 (6 bases). Trimming pared 4 bases from V and 0 bases from J, leaving 13 bases between. The CDR3 consists of 16 residues. CDR3: CASSSDSGSSYNEQFF. The CDR3 DNA reads as TGTGCCAGCAGTTCCGATAGCGGAAGCTCCTACAATGAGCAGTTCTTC.

The rearrangement joins TRBV5-1 to TRBJ2-5, with 7 positions matching TRBD1. The DNA end favors TRBJ2-7, so the J call may be wrong. Germline loops: CDR1 SGHRS, CDR2 YFSETQ. This CDR3 is 18 amino acids long. The CDR3 DNA sequence: TGCGCCAGCAGGCCGCAAGGACCAACCGAGACAGGGAGATACGAGCAGTACTTC. This sequence encodes CASRPQGPTETGRYEQYF.

This clonotype showed up just once. The chain is built from TRBV27 and TRBJ2-4; 7 nucleotides match TRBD1. The J call is doubtful: the DNA matches TRBJ2-7 better. This CDR3 has 16 amino acids. CDR1 and CDR2 from the germline V gene are MNHEY and SMNVEV (reference sequence). This CDR3 is CASSTNGDSSPYEQYF. CDR3 DNA sequence: TGTGCCAGCAGTACCAACGGGGACAGCTCCCCCTACGAGCAGTACTTC.

This chain joins TRBV7-3 and TRBJ1-6; tentative D call: TRBD1 (5 bases). V was trimmed by 5 bases and J by 10 bases, leaving 12 bases between them. Germline-derived CDR1 and CDR2 are SGHTA and FQGTGA. The CDR3 is made up of 13 amino acids. CDR3 loop: CASSPGLGSPLHF. In nucleotides, the CDR3 is TGTGCCAGCAGCCCAGGGTTGGGATCACCCCTCCACTTT.

The V call is TRBV20-1, the J call TRBJ2-1; 12 bases align to TRBD2. The CDR3 spans 15 residues. Germline V gene lookup returns CDR1 DFQATT and CDR2 SNEGSKA (reference sequence). V was clipped by 0 bases and J by 5 bases; unmatched bases: 2. CDR3 coding DNA: TGCAGTGCTAGAGATCCTAGCGGGGGGGACAATGAGCAGTTCTTC. Its protein is CSARDPSGGDNEQFF.

Only a few counts were recorded for this clonotype. The J gene is TRBJ1-1, the V gene TRBV29-1, with D uncertain. Germline CDR1 is SQVTM and CDR2 is ANQGSEA. The CDR3 has 12 amino acids. Trimming took 6 bases from V and 0 from J, leaving 8 bases between them. Here the CDR3 reads CSVNPMNTEAFF. The CDR3 nucleotides read TGCAGCGTAAATCCCATGAACACTGAAGCTTTCTTT.

J is TRBJ2-7 and V is TRBV9; TRBD1 might be the D (7 bases). With 3 bases removed from V and 6 bases from J, the gap between germline ends came to 19 bases. The CDR3 is 15 amino acids. Per the germline V gene, CDR1 is SGDLS and CDR2 is YYNGEE. The CDR3 nucleotides are TGTGCCAGCAGCGCCACTCAGGGGGGCAGGAGCGAGCAGTACTTC. Protein: CASSATQGGRSEQYF. Drawing the rest from reference TRBV9 and TRBJ2-7, the complete variable domain is DSGVTQTPKHLITATGQRVTLRCSPRSGDLSVYWYQQSLDQGLQFLIQYYNGEERAKGNILERFSAQQFPDLHSELNLSSLELGDSALYFCASSATQGGRSEQYFGPGTRLTVT.